The 27 T cell receptor beta chains reported below all come from one sample, sequenced in a study of cytomegalovirus exposure and HLA in healthy donors. The PCR contained 60 Vbeta and 13 Jbeta primers. Data came from immunoSEQ multiplex PCR; TCRdb stores just in-frame clones and leaves some out. The sample records over 85,000 clones, roughly 73% being singletons. Sequencing input: PBMCs. These receptors came from a woman between 35 and 50 years old in good health and CMV-seronegative.

This sequence joins TRBV29-1 and TRBJ2-3, with 8 bases that match TRBD2. There are 13 residues in the CDR3. Germline V gives CDR1 SQVTM, CDR2 ANQGSEA. V gave up 5 bases and J gave up 2 bases; unmatched junction bases: 3. The CDR3, as DNA: TGCAGCGTTCGCGGGGGGACCACAGATACGCAGTATTTT. It translates to CSVRGGTTDTQYF.

This clone was seen only a few times. The chain combines TRBV30 with TRBJ1-5; D is perhaps TRBD1 (6 bases). Germline CDR1 and CDR2: GTSNPN and SVGIG (reference sequence). This CDR3 has 14 amino acids. V was clipped by 0 bases and J by 4 bases, with 10 bases between them. CDR3 sequence reads: CAWSVRRGNQPQHF. The CDR3 bases are TGTGCCTGGAGTGTACGCAGGGGAAATCAGCCCCAGCATTTT.

This clone was seen only a few times. V and J are TRBV18 and TRBJ2-7; 7 positions match TRBD1. The CDR3 runs to 15 residues. Germline CDR1 is KGHSH and CDR2 is LQKENI. The ends lost 2 bases at V and 1 base at J; junction bases unmatched: 5. The CDR3 protein is CASSPGTVQSYEQYF. Here the CDR3 DNA reads TGTGCCAGCTCACCAGGGACAGTGCAATCCTACGAGCAGTACTTC. The full variable domain, in which reference TRBV18 and TRBJ2-7 provide the parts outside the CDR3, is NAGVMQNPRHLVRRRGQEARLRCSPMKGHSHVYWYRQLPEEGLKFMVYLQKENIIDESGMPKERFSAEFPKEGPSILRIQQVVRGDSAAYFCASSPGTVQSYEQYFGPGTRLTVT.

The CDR3 protein is CASRTGTGAYGYTF. In nucleotides, the CDR3 is TGCGCCAGCAGGACCGGGACAGGGGCCTATGGCTACACCTTC. V gene TRBV5-1 combines with J gene TRBJ1-2; 10 bases are a match to TRBD1. The CDR3 length is 14 residues. Germline V gene data show CDR1 as SGHRS and CDR2 as YFSETQ. With 5 bases clipped from V and 4 bases from J, the junction kept 5 bases outside the gene matches. Full variable domain (rest looked up from reference TRBV5-1 and TRBJ1-2): KAGVTQTPRYLIKTRGQQVTLSCSPISGHRSVSWYQQTPGQGLQFLFEYFSETQRNKGNFPGRFSGRQFSNSRSEMNVSTLELGDSALYLCASRTGTGAYGYTFGSGTRLTVV.

V usage is TRBV28 and J usage is TRBJ1-1; D is possibly TRBD1 (6 bases). The length of the CDR3 is 12 residues. From germline, CDR1 is MDHEN and CDR2 SYDVKM. Between the trimmed V and J ends, which lost 9 bases and 6 bases, there was a span of 14 bases. The CDR3 region has the DNA TGTGCCAGTGGGGGGGGCTTGGCTGAAGCTTTCTTT. It is translated as CASGGGLAEAFF.

The rearrangement links TRBV7-2 to TRBJ1-2, with D perhaps matching TRBD1 (6 bases). CDR1 is SGHTA and CDR2 is FQGNSA in the germline V gene. The CDR3 is 13 residues long. V was trimmed by 5 bases and J by 4 bases, leaving 11 bases between them. Here the CDR3 DNA reads TGTGCCAGCAGCCGGACAGTCCTCTATGGCTACACCTTC. This sequence encodes CASSRTVLYGYTF.

This clone was recorded a few times. The rearrangement joins TRBV5-5 to TRBJ2-3, with 11 bases matching TRBD2. Losses at the gene ends were 4 bases for V and 6 bases for J; bases not matched to a gene: 13. Germline CDR1 and CDR2: SGHKS and YYEKEE (reference sequence). The CDR3 contains 17 residues. CDR3 amino acids: CASSPRLAGSTRDTQYF. In DNA form, the CDR3 reads TGTGCCAGCAGCCCCCGACTAGCGGGGTCGACCCGGGATACGCAGTATTTT. Supplemented by reference TRBV5-5 and TRBJ2-3, the full variable domain reads DAGVTQSPTHLIKTRGQQVTLRCSPISGHKSVSWYQQVLGQGPQFIFQYYEKEERGRGNFPDRFSARQFPNYSSELNVNALLLGDSALYLCASSPRLAGSTRDTQYFGPGTRLTVL.

CDR3 loop: CASSLASGREQYF. The CDR3 coding sequence is TGTGCCAGCAGCTTAGCTTCGGGTCGCGAGCAGTACTTC. This sequence joins TRBV7-9 and TRBJ2-7; D gene uncertain. The CDR3 covers 13 residues. The V gene lost 0 bases and the J gene lost 6 bases, with 9 bases spanning the gap. Germline loops: CDR1 SEHNR, CDR2 FQNEAQ (reference sequence).

This sequence joins TRBV28 and TRBJ2-1; 9 bases map to TRBD1. This CDR3 spans 15 amino acids. V lost 7 bases, J lost 5 bases, and 9 bases stayed unmatched. CDR1 and CDR2 (germline): MDHEN, SYDVKM. The CDR3 protein is CASKTGTGWHNEQFF. The DNA for the CDR3 is TGTGCCAGCAAAACCGGGACAGGGTGGCACAATGAGCAGTTCTTC.

The chain carries TRBV10-3 and TRBJ2-3; D is uncertain. V gave up 4 bases and J gave up 8 bases, with 7 bases separating them. Germline V gene sequence: CDR1 ENHRY, CDR2 SYGVKD. This CDR3 region has 11 residues. CDR3 sequence reads: CAISAGGTQYF. In DNA form, the CDR3 reads TGTGCCATCAGTGCGGGTGGTACGCAGTATTTT.

The chain links TRBV4-1 to TRBJ1-5, with 7 nucleotides matching TRBD1. The trim removed 4 bases at V and 0 bases at J, leaving 6 bases unmatched. The CDR3 runs 16 residues. Per the germline V gene, CDR1 is MGHRA and CDR2 is YSYEKL. In DNA, the CDR3 is TGCGCCAGCAGCCCGAGGGACAGAAATAGCAATCAGCCCCAGCATTTT. Its translation is CASSPRDRNSNQPQHF.

This sequence joins TRBV18 and TRBJ2-1; 11 positions match TRBD2. The CDR3 extends over 15 amino acids. V dropped 3 bases and J dropped 2; count of bases not matched to a gene: 0. Germline loops: CDR1 KGHSH, CDR2 LQKENI. CDR3 region: CASSPTSGTYNEQFF. In DNA, the CDR3 is TGTGCCAGCTCACCGACTAGCGGGACCTACAATGAGCAGTTCTTC. Based on the CDR3 plus reference TRBV18 and TRBJ2-1, the full variable domain is NAGVMQNPRHLVRRRGQEARLRCSPMKGHSHVYWYRQLPEEGLKFMVYLQKENIIDESGMPKERFSAEFPKEGPSILRIQQVVRGDSAAYFCASSPTSGTYNEQFFGPGTRLTVL.

J is TRBJ1-1 and V is TRBV7-9; D might be TRBD1 (5 bases). Germline CDR1 and CDR2: SEHNR and FQNEAQ (reference sequence). The V and J ends lost 8 bases and 0 bases respectively, with 13 bases between them. The CDR3 extends over 14 amino acids. CDR3 sequence (DNA): TGTGCCAGCCGACCGGGGGGAGTGAACACTGAAGCTTTCTTT. Protein sequence: CASRPGGVNTEAFF.

V is TRBV30 and J is TRBJ1-5; weak D call: TRBD1 (6 bases). CDR1 GTSNPN and CDR2 SVGIG come from the germline V gene (reference sequence). The CDR3 is 15 residues long. Trimming took 0 bases from V and 0 from J, leaving 9 bases between them. CDR3 bases: TGTGCCTGGAGTGTAGGACAGTTTAGCAATCAGCCCCAGCATTTT. Translated, it gives CAWSVGQFSNQPQHF.

The J gene is TRBJ1-3, the V gene TRBV5-1, with D unclear. Germline V lookup: CDR1 SGHRS, CDR2 YFSETQ. Between the trimmed V and J ends, which lost 4 bases and 5 bases, there was a span of 16 bases. This CDR3 is 15 amino acids long. The CDR3 region has the DNA TGCGCCAGCAGCCGAAACGACGGAGCTAGAAACACCATATATTTT. Residues: CASSRNDGARNTIYF.

This clone was picked up many times. The genes are TRBV28 and TRBJ2-2, with TRBD1 matching over 10 bases. CDR1 is MDHEN and CDR2 is SYDVKM in the germline V gene. Trimming at V came to 5 bases and at J to 5 bases, leaving 5 bases not matched to a gene. This CDR3 is built from 15 residues. CDR3 sequence (DNA): TGTGCCAGCAGTAGACAGGGGGCGCGGACCGGGGAGCTGTTTTTT. Its protein is CASSRQGARTGELFF.

The V call is TRBV6-1, the J call TRBJ1-1, with TRBD1 matching 7 bases. Germline V CDR1 and CDR2: MNHNS, SASEGT. Trimming took 3 bases from V and 2 from J; bases not matched to a gene: 3. The CDR3 is 14 residues long. DNA of the CDR3: TGTGCCAGCAGTGAGAACAGGGGAAACACTGAAGCTTTCTTT. As protein: CASSENRGNTEAFF.

The V gene is TRBV7-8, the J gene TRBJ1-2, with TRBD1 as a possible D gene (6 bases). This CDR3 has 15 amino acids. Deletions cut 4 bases from V and 2 bases from J, with 14 bases between. Germline V gives CDR1 SGHVS, CDR2 FQNEAQ. The DNA for the CDR3 is TGTGCCAGCAGCTCCCCGGGACAACCGAACTATGGCTACACCTTC. This encodes CASSSPGQPNYGYTF.

The rearrangement links TRBV5-4 to TRBJ2-1, with TRBD1 matching over 12 bases. Per germline, CDR1 SGHNT and CDR2 YYREEE (reference sequence). V shed 3 bases and J 7 bases; nucleotides not matched to a gene: 5. The CDR3 length is 15 residues. CDR3 sequence reads: CASSSRDRGPNEQFF. The CDR3 DNA follows: TGTGCCAGCAGCTCCAGGGACAGGGGGCCGAATGAGCAGTTCTTC.

The rearrangement uses TRBV6-4 and TRBJ1-1; 10 bases align to TRBD1. This CDR3 has 14 amino acids. CDR1 is MRHNA and CDR2 is SNTAGT in the germline V gene. V was pared by 6 bases and J by 5 bases, with 6 bases of the junction left unmatched. CDR3 sequence: CASRETGGGTEAFF. The CDR3 DNA reads TGTGCCAGCAGGGAGACAGGGGGCGGGACTGAAGCTTTCTTT.

The chain recombines TRBV4-1 with TRBJ2-3; D possibly corresponds to TRBD2 (5 bases). V was cut by 6 bases and J by 5 bases, with 12 bases left in between. CDR3 size: 13 residues. Germline V lookup: CDR1 MGHRA, CDR2 YSYEKL. The CDR3 DNA is TGCGCCAGCAGGCGAGGGCGCCTAGATACGCAGTATTTT. Translated, it gives CASRRGRLDTQYF.

This chain connects TRBV28 to TRBJ1-5; weak D call: TRBD1 (6 bases). The CDR3 consists of 15 residues. Germline assignment: CDR1 MDHEN and CDR2 SYDVKM. With 6 bases removed from V and 4 bases from J, the gap between germline ends came to 16 bases. The CDR3 nucleotides read TGTGCCAGCAGCCACAGGGAATTTAGGAATCAGCCCCAGCATTTT. Protein product: CASSHREFRNQPQHF.

This clone was counted a few times. J is TRBJ1-4 and V is TRBV5-4; D uncertain. The CDR3 spans 15 residues. Germline CDR1 and CDR2: SGHNT and YYREEE (reference sequence). The germline V and J ends were trimmed by 4 bases and 6 bases, with 16 bases remaining between them. The CDR3 DNA reads as TGTGCCAGCAGCCTTCGTCCGGGGTCGGATGAAAAACTGTTTTTT. The encoded protein is CASSLRPGSDEKLFF.

The rearrangement joins TRBV15 to TRBJ1-5; D gene unclear. V lost 0 bases, J lost 1 base, and 16 bases lay in between. The CDR3 has 18 amino acids. CDR1 is LNHNV, CDR2 YYDKDF, per germline (reference sequence). The CDR3 sequence is CATSREPLVGRSNQPQHF. The CDR3, as DNA: TGTGCCACCAGCAGAGAACCTCTGGTAGGGAGAAGCAATCAGCCCCAGCATTTT. The full variable domain, completed using reference TRBV15 and TRBJ1-5, is DAMVIQNPRYQVTQFGKPVTLSCSQTLNHNVMYWYQQKSSQAPKLLFHYYDKDFNNEADTPDNFQSRRPNTSFCFLDIRSPGLGDTAMYLCATSREPLVGRSNQPQHFGDGTRLSIL.

Note on this clone: One junction end disagrees with the germline gene, perhaps due to a read error. The rearrangement links TRBV7-9 to TRBJ1-1, with D possibly being TRBD1 (6 bases). The germline CDR1 and CDR2 sequences are SEHNR and FQNEAQ (reference sequence). The CDR3 has 18 amino acids. As DNA, the CDR3 is TGTGCCAGCAGCCTAGCGACAGGTTATCTAGTCAAAAACACTGAAGCTTTCTTT. Amino acids: CASSLATGYLVKNTEAFF.

This clone was counted once. The chain recombines TRBV6-1 with TRBJ1-1; tentatively, D is TRBD1 (5 bases). The CDR3 length is 13 residues. V gave up 4 bases and J gave up 5 bases, with 11 bases separating them. Germline CDR1 MNHNS, CDR2 SASEGT. CDR3 sequence reads: CASSGGRGTEAFF. The CDR3 DNA sequence: TGTGCCAGCAGTGGGGGGAGGGGAACTGAAGCTTTCTTT.

The chain recombines TRBV25-1 with TRBJ2-1; 8 positions match TRBD1. In germline, CDR1 is MGHDK, CDR2 SYGVNS. Trimming took 5 bases from V and 5 from J; bases not matched to a gene: 8. CDR3 length: 15 amino acids. CDR3 bases: TGTGCCAGCAGTAACTCGGACAGGGCCAACAATGAGCAGTTCTTC. It specifies CASSNSDRANNEQFF.